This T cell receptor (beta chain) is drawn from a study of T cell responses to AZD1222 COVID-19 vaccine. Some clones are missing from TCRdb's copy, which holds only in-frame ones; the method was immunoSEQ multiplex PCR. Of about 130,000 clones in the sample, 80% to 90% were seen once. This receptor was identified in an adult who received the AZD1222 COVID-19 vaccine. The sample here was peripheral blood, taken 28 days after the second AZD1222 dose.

CDR3 DNA sequence: TGTGCCAGCAGCTTGGGTGGGACTACGAACACCGGGGAGCTGTTTTTT. It is translated as CASSLGGTTNTGELFF. This rearrangement joins TRBV5-6 to TRBJ2-2; the match to TRBD2 covers 7 bases. Germline trimming cut 0 bases from V and 0 bases from J; bases unmatched to any gene: 2. CDR3 length equals 16 residues. Germline V gene data show CDR1 as SGHDT and CDR2 as YYEEEE. Full variable domain (rest looked up from reference TRBV5-6 and TRBJ2-2): DAGVTQSPTHLIKTRGQQVTLRCSPKSGHDTVSWYQQALGQGPQFIFQYYEEEERQRGNFPDRFSGHQFPNYSSELNVNALLLGDSALYLCASSLGGTTNTGELFFGEGSRLTVL.